The TCR beta chain under discussion was sequenced for a study of shared T cell receptors in the human thymus. Deletions cut 5 bases from V and 5 bases from J, with 19 bases between. Germline values: CDR1 SEHNR, CDR2 FQNEAQ (reference sequence). CDR3 length: 15 residues. This table comes from immunoSEQ multiplex PCR, and its TCRdb copy is limited to in-frame clones, with some not included. The sample contains just under 550,000 clones, roughly 74% of which appear only once. The sample was also linked to a second study, of human thymus T cells. That paper adds: Thymus tissue was removed during corrective cardiac surgery. V and J gene usage appeared biased in thymic and blood repertoires. Related research described strongly overlapping thymic repertoires in unrelated people.

The receptor's source is a boy younger than two with a congenital heart defect. This rearrangement joins TRBV7-9 to TRBJ2-7; a weak D match, TRBD2 (5 bases). The sequenced material came from thymocytes. The CDR3 protein is CASSPPGVAGHEQYF. The CDR3 nucleotides read TGTGCCAGCAGCCCGCCCGGGGTGGCGGGTCACGAGCAGTACTTC.